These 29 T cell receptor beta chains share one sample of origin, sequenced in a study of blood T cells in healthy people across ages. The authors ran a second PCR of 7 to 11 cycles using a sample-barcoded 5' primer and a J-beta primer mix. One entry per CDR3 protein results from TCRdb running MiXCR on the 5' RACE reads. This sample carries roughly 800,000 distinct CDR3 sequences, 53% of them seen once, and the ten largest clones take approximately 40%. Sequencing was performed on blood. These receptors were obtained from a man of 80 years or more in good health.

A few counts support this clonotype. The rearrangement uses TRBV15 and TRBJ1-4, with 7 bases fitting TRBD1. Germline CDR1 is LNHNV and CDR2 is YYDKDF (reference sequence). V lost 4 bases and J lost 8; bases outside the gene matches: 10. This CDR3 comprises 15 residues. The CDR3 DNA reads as TGTGCCACCAGCAACCCTGTAGGGGGCGGAGAAAAACTGTTTTTT. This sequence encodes CATSNPVGGGEKLFF. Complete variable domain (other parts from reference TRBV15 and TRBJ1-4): DAMVIQNPRYQVTQFGKPVTLSCSQTLNHNVMYWYQQKSSQAPKLLFHYYDKDFNNEADTPDNFQSRRPNTSFCFLDIRSPGLGDTAMYLCATSNPVGGGEKLFFGSGTQLSVL.

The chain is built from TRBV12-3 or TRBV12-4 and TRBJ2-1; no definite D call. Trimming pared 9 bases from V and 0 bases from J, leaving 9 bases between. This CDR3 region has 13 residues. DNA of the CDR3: TGTGCCAGTGGGCGTTACTCCTACAATGAGCAGTTCTTC. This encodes CASGRYSYNEQFF.

The CDR3 loop is CASSVPGTDTQYF. In DNA, the CDR3 is TGTGCCAGCAGCGTACCGGGGACTGATACGCAGTATTTT. The V call is TRBV5-8, the J call TRBJ2-3; tentatively, D is TRBD2 (6 bases). The CDR3 loop spans 13 amino acids. Germline assignment: CDR1 SGHTS and CDR2 YDEGEE. Trimming pared 4 bases from V and 6 bases from J, leaving 12 bases between.

The CDR3 region is CSAELLASGANVLTF. The DNA for the CDR3 is TGCAGTGCTGAACTCCTAGCATCTGGGGCCAACGTCCTGACTTTC. The chain combines TRBV20-1 with TRBJ2-6, with D perhaps TRBD2 (5 bases). CDR1 and CDR2 from the germline V gene are DFQATT and SNEGSKA (reference sequence). V dropped 5 bases and J dropped 1 base, with 12 bases sitting between them. CDR3 size: 15 residues.

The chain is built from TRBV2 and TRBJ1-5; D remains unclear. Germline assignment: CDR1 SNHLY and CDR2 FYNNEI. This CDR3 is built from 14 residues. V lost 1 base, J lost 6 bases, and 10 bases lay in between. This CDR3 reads CASSEGGSRQPQHF. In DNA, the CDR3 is TGTGCCAGCAGTGAAGGCGGGAGTCGTCAGCCCCAGCATTTT.

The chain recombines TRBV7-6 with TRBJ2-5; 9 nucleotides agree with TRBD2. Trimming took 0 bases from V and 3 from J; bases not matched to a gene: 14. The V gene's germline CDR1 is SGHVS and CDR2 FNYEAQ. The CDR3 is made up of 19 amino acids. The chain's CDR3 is CASSLAMIAGEELEETQYF. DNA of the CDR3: TGTGCCAGCAGCTTAGCGATGATAGCGGGAGAGGAGCTGGAAGAGACCCAGTACTTC. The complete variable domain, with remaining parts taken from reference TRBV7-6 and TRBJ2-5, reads GAGVSQSPRYKVTKRGQDVALRCDPISGHVSLYWYRQALGQGPEFLTYFNYEAQQDKSGLPNDRFSAERPEGSISTLTIQRTEQRDSAMYRCASSLAMIAGEELEETQYFGPGTRLLVL.

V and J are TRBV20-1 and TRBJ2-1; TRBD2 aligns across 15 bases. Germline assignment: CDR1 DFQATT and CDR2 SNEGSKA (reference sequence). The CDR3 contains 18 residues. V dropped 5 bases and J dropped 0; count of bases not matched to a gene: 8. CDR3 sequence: CSAQPGLAGGPSYNEQFF. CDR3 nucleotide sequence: TGCAGTGCTCAACCGGGACTAGCGGGGGGACCCTCCTACAATGAGCAGTTCTTC.

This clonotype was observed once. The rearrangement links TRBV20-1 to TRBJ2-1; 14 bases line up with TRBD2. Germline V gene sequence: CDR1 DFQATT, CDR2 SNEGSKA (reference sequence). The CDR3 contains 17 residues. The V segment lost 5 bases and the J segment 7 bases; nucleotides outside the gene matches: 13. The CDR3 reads CSAPDEGWTSGRNEQFF. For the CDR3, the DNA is TGCAGTGCTCCCGACGAAGGTTGGACTAGCGGGAGGAATGAGCAGTTCTTC.

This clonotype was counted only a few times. The CDR3 protein is CASSLPRAPYEQYF. The CDR3 nucleotides are TGCGCCAGCAGCTTGCCCAGAGCCCCTTACGAGCAGTACTTC. The chain has TRBV5-1 and TRBJ2-7, with no clear D. Germline V gives CDR1 SGHRS, CDR2 YFSETQ. The germline V and J ends were trimmed by 1 base and 4 bases, with 12 bases remaining between them. CDR3 size: 14 residues.

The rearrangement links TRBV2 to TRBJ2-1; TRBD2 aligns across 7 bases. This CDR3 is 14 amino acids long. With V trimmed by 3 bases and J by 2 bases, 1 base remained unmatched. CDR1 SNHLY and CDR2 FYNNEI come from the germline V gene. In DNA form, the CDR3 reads TGTGCCAGCAGTGAGGGAGGGGCCTACAATGAGCAGTTCTTC. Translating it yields CASSEGGAYNEQFF.

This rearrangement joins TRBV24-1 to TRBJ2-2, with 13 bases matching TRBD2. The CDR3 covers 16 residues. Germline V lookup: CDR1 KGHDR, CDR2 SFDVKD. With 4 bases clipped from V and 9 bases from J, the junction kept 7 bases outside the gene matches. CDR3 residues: CATSDPTSGRSRELFF. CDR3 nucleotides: TGTGCCACCAGTGACCCGACTAGCGGGAGGAGCCGGGAGCTGTTTTTT.

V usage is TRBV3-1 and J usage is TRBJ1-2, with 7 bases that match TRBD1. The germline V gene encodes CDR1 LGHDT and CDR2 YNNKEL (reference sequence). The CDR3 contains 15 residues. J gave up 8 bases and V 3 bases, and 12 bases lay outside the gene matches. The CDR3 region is CASSQYRDSSEGYTF. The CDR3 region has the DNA TGTGCCAGCAGCCAGTACCGGGACAGTTCGGAAGGCTACACCTTC.

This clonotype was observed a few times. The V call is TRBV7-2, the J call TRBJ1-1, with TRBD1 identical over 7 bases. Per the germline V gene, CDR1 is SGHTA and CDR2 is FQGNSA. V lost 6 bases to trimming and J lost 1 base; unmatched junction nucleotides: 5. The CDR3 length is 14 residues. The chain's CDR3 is CASSRDSSNTEAFF. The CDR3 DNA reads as TGTGCCAGCAGTAGGGACAGCTCGAACACTGAAGCTTTCTTT.

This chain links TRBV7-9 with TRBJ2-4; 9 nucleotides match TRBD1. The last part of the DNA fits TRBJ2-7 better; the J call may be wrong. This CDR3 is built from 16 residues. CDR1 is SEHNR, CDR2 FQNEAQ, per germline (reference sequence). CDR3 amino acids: CASSFRPGQGYYEQYF. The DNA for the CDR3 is TGTGCCAGCAGCTTCCGACCGGGACAGGGTTACTACGAGCAGTACTTC.

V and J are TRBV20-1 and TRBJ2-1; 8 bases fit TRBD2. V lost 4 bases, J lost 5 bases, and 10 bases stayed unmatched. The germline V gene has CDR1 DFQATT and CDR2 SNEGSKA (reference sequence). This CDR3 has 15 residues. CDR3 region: CSATNSGKKHNEQFF. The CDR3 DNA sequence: TGCAGTGCTACGAATAGCGGGAAAAAGCACAATGAGCAGTTCTTC.

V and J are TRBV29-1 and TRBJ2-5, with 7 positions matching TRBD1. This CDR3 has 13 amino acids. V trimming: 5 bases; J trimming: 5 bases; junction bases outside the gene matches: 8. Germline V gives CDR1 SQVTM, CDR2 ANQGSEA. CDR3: CSVPIGTAETQYF. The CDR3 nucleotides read TGCAGCGTTCCAATTGGGACAGCCGAGACCCAGTACTTC.

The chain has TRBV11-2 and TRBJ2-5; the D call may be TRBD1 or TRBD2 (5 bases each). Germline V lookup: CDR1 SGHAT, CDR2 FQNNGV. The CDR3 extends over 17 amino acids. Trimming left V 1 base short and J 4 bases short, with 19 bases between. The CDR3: CASSLVVTGRGGETQYF. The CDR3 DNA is TGTGCCAGCAGCTTAGTGGTTACCGGGCGTGGGGGAGAGACCCAGTACTTC.

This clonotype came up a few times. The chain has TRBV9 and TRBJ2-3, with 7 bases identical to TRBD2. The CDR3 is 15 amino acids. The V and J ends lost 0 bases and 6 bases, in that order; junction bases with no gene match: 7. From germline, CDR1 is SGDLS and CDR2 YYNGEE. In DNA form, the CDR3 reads TGTGCCAGCAGCGTAGGCGGGAGCGTTCCGGATACGCAGTATTTT. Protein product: CASSVGGSVPDTQYF.

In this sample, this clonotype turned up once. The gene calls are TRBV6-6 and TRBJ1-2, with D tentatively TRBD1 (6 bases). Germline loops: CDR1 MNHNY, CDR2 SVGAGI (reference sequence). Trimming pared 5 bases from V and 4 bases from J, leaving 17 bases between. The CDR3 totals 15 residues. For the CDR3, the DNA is TGTGCCAGCAGTCATCCGGCCGGGGGCCGCTATGGCTACACCTTC. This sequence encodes CASSHPAGGRYGYTF.

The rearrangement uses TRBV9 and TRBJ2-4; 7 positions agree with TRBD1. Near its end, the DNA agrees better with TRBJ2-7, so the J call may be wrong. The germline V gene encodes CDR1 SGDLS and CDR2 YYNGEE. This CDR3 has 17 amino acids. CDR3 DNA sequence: TGTGCCAGCAGCGTAGTCCGGGAAAGGGACAGAAACTACGAGCAGTACTTC. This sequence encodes CASSVVRERDRNYEQYF.

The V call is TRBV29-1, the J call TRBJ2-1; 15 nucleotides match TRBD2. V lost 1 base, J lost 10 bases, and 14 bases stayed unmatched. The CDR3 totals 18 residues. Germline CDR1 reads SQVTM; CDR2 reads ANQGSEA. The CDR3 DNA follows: TGCAGCGTTGAAGTCGGACTAGCGGGAGGGCCTGGATTTGGGGAGCAGTTCTTC. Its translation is CSVEVGLAGGPGFGEQFF.

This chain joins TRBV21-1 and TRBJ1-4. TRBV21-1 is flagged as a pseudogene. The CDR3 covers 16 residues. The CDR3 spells CASSKESRVGDEKLFF. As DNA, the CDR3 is TGTGCCAGCAGCAAAGAGTCAAGGGTGGGTGATGAAAAACTGTTTTTT.

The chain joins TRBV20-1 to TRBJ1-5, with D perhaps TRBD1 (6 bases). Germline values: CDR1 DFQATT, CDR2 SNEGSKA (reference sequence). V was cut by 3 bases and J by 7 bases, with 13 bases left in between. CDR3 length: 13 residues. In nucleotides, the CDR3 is TGCAGTGCTAGCCGGGGGCTTGCGCAGCCCCAGCATTTT. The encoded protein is CSASRGLAQPQHF.

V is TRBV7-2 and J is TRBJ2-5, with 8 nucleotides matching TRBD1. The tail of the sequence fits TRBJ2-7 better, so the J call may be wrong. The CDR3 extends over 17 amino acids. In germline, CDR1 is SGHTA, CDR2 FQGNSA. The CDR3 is CASSLRQGALITYEQYF. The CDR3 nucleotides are TGTGCCAGCAGCTTAAGGCAGGGGGCGTTAATCACCTACGAGCAGTACTTC.

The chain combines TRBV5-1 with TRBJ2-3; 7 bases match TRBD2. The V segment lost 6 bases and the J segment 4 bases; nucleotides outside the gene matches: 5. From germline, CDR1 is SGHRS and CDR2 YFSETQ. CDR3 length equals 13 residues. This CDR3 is CASTTSGADTQYF. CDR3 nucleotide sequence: TGCGCCAGCACCACAAGCGGGGCAGATACGCAGTATTTT.

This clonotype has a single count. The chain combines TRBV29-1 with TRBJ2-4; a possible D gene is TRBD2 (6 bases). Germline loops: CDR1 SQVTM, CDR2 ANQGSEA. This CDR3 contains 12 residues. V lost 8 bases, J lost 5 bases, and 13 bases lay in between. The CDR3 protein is CSLRGTENIQYF. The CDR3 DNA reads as TGCAGCCTCCGGGGGACGGAAAACATTCAGTACTTC.

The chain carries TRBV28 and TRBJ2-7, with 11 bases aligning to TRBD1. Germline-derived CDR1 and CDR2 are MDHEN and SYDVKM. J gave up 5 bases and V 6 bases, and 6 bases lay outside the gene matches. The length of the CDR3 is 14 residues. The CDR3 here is CASSRTGGPHEQYF. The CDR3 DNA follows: TGTGCCAGCAGCAGGACAGGGGGCCCCCACGAGCAGTACTTC. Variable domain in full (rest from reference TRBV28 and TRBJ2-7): DVKVTQSSRYLVKRTGEKVFLECVQDMDHENMFWYRQDPGLGLRLIYFSYDVKMKEKGDIPEGYSVSREKKERFSLILESASTNQTSMYLCASSRTGGPHEQYFGPGTRLTVT.

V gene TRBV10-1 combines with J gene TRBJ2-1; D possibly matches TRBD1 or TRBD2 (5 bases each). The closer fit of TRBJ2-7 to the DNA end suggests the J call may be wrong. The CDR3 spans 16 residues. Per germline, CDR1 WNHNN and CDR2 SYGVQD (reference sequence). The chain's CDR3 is CASRPGKGSSYNEQYF. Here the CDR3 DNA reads TGCGCCAGCAGACCTGGAAAGGGGAGCTCCTACAATGAGCAGTACTTC.

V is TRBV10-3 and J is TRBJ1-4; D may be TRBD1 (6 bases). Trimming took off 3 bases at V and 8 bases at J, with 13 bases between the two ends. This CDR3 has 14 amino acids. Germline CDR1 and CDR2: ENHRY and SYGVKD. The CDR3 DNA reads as TGTGCCATCAGTGACAACAGGGAGGGGGAAAAACTGTTTTTT. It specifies CAISDNREGEKLFF.